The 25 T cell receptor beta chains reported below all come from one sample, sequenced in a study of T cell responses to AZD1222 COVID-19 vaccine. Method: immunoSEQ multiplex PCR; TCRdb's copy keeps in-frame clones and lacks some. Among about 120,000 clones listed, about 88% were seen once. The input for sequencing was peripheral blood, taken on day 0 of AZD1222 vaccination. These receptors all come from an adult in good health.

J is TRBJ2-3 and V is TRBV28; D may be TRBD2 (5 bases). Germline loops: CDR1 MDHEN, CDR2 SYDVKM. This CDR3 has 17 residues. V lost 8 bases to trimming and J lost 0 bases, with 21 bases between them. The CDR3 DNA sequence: TGTGCCAGCGCTTCATCGGAGGCCCCCTCTAGCACAGATACGCAGTATTTT. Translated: CASASSEAPSSTDTQYF. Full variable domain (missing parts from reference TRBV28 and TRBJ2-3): DVKVTQSSRYLVKRTGEKVFLECVQDMDHENMFWYRQDPGLGLRLIYFSYDVKMKEKGDIPEGYSVSREKKERFSLILESASTNQTSMYLCASASSEAPSSTDTQYFGPGTRLTVL.

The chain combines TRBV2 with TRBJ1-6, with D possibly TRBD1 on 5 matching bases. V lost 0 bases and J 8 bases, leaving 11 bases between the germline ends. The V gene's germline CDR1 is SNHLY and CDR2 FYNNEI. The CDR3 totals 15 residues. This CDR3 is CASSEALGAYSPLHF. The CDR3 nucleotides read TGTGCCAGCAGTGAAGCGCTCGGGGCCTATTCACCCCTCCACTTT.

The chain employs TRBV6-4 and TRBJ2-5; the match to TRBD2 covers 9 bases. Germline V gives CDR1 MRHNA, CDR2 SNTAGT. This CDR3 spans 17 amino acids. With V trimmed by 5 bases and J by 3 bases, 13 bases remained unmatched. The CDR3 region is CASSLTSGSRPKETQYF. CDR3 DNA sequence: TGTGCCAGCAGTTTAACTAGCGGGTCCCGACCCAAAGAGACCCAGTACTTC.

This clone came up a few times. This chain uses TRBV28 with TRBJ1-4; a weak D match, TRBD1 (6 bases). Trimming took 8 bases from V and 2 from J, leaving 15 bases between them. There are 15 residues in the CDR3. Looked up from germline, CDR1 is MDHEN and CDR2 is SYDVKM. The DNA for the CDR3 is TGTGCCAGCTGTGGGGGGGGCCACACTAATGAAAAACTGTTTTTT. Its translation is CASCGGGHTNEKLFF.

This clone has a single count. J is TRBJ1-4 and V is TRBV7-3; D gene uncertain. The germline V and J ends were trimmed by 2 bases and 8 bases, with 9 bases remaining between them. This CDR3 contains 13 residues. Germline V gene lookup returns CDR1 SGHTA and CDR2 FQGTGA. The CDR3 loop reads CASSLARGEKLFF. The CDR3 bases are TGTGCCAGCAGCTTAGCCCGTGGGGAAAAACTGTTTTTT.

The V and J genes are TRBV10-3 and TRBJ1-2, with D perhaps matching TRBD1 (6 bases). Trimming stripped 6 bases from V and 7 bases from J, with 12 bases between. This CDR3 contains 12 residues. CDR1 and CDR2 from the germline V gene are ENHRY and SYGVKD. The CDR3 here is CAIRRDTAGYTF. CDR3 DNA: TGTGCCATCAGACGGGACACAGCTGGCTACACCTTC.

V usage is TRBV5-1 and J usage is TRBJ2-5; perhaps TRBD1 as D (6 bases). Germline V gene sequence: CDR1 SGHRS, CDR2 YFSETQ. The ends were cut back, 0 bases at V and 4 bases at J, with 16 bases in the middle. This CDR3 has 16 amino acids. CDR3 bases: TGCGCCAGCAGCTTGGCCTCAGGGGCTCGGGGAGAGACCCAGTACTTC. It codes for CASSLASGARGETQYF.

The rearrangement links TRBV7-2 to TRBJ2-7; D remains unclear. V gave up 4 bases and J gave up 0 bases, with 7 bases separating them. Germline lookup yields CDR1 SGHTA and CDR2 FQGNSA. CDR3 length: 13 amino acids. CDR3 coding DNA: TGTGCCAGCAGCTCCCCACGCTCCTACGAGCAGTACTTC. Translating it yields CASSSPRSYEQYF.

The chain's CDR3 is CATSRGGFNYGYTF. For the CDR3, the DNA is TGTGCCACCAGCAGGGGGGGATTTAACTATGGCTACACCTTC. This chain joins TRBV15 and TRBJ1-2; D is possibly TRBD1 (5 bases). The CDR3 runs 14 residues. Germline assignment: CDR1 LNHNV and CDR2 YYDKDF (reference sequence). V shed 3 bases and J shed 1 base, with 9 bases lying between them.

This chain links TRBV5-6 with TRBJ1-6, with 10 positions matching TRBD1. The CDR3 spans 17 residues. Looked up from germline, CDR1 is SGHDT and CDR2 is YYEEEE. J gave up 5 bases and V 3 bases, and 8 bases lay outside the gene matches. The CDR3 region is CASSWGGTGVNNSPLHF. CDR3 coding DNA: TGTGCCAGCAGCTGGGGTGGGACAGGGGTGAATAATTCACCCCTCCACTTT. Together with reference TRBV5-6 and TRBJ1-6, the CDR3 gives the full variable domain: DAGVTQSPTHLIKTRGQQVTLRCSPKSGHDTVSWYQQALGQGPQFIFQYYEEEERQRGNFPDRFSGHQFPNYSSELNVNALLLGDSALYLCASSWGGTGVNNSPLHFGNGTRLTVT.

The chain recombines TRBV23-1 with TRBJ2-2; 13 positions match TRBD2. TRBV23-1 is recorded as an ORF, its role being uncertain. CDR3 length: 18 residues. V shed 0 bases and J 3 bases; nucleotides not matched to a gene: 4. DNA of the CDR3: TGCGCCAGCAGTCAATCCTCGACTAGCGGGAGGTACACCGGGGAGCTGTTTTTT. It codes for CASSQSSTSGRYTGELFF.

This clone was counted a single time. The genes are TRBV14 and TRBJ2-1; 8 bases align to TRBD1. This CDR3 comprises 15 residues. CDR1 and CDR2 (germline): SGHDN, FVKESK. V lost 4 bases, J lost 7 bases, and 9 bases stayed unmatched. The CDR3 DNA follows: TGTGCCAGCAGCCGGACAGGGATAGGCTGGAATGAGCAGTTCTTC. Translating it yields CASSRTGIGWNEQFF.

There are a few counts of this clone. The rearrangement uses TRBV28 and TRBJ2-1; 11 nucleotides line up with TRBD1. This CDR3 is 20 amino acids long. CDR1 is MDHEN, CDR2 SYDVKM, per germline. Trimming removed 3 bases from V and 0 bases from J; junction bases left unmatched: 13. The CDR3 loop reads CASSFGDRGSGRSSYNEQFF. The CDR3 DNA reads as TGTGCCAGCAGTTTTGGGGACAGGGGGTCCGGGAGAAGCTCCTACAATGAGCAGTTCTTC.

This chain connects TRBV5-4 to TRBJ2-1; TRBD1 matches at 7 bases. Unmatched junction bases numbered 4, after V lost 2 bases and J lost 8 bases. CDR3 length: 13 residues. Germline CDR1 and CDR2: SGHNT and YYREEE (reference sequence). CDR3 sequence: CASSLSQGDEQFF. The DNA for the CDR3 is TGTGCCAGCAGCTTATCCCAGGGGGATGAGCAGTTCTTC.

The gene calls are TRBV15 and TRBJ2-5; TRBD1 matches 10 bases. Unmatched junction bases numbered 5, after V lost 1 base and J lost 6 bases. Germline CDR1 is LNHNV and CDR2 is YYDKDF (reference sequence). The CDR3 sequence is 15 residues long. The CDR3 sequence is CATSRGGQGSKTQYF. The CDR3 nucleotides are TGTGCCACCAGCAGAGGGGGACAGGGGTCGAAGACCCAGTACTTC.

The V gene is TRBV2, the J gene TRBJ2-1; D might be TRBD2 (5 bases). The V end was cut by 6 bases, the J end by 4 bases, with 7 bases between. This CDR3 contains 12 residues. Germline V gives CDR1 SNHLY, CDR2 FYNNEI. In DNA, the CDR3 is TGTGCCAGCAGGGACTGGTACAATGAGCAGTTCTTC. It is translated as CASRDWYNEQFF.

As DNA, the CDR3 is TGTGCCAGCAGCCTCTCTGGGGGGGAGACTAACTATGGCTACACCTTC. Protein sequence: CASSLSGGETNYGYTF. The rearrangement links TRBV11-2 to TRBJ1-2; TRBD1 is a possible D gene (5 bases). V was pared by 5 bases and J by 0 bases, with 16 bases between. The V gene's germline CDR1 is SGHAT and CDR2 FQNNGV. CDR3 size: 16 residues.

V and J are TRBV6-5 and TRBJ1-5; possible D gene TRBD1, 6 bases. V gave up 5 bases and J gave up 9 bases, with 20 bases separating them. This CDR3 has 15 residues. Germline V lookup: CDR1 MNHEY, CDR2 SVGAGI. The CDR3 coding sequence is TGTGCCAGCAGTCGTATTACAGGGTCCGGGCTGCCCCAGCATTTT. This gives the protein CASSRITGSGLPQHF.

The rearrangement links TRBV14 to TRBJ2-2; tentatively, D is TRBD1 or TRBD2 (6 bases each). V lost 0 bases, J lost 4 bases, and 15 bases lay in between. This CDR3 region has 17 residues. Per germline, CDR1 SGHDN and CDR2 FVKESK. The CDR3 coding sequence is TGTGCCAGCAGCCAAGAACCCCCGGGGGCGGTCACCGGGGAGCTGTTTTTT. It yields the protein CASSQEPPGAVTGELFF.

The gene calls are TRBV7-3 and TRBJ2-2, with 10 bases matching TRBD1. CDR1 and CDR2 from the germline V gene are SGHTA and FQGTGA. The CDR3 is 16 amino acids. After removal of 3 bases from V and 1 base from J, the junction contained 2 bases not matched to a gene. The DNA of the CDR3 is TGTGCCAGCAGCTTGACAGGGGGCAAGAACACCGGGGAGCTGTTTTTT. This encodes CASSLTGGKNTGELFF.

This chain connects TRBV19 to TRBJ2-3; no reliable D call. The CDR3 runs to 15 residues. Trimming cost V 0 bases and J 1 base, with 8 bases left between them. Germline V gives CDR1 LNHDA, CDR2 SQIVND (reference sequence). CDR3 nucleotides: TGTGCCAGTAGTATAGATGGTGGACGCACAGATACGCAGTATTTT. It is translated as CASSIDGGRTDTQYF.

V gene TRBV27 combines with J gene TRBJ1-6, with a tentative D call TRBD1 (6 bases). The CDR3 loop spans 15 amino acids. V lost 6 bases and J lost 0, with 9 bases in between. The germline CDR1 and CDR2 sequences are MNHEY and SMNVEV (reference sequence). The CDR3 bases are TGTGCCAGCAGGGGGACACGCTCCTATAATTCACCCCTCCACTTT. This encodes CASRGTRSYNSPLHF.

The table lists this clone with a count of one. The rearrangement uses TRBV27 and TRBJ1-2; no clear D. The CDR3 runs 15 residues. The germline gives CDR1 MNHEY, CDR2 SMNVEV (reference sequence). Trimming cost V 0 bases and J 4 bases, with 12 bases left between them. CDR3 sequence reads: CASSLSQAHGYGYTF. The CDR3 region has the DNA TGTGCCAGCAGTTTATCCCAGGCTCACGGCTATGGCTACACCTTC.

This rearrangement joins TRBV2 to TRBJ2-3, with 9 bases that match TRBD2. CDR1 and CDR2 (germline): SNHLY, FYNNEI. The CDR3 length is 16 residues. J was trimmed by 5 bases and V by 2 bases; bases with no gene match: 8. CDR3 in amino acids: CASSEKAGGKGDTQYF. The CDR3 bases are TGTGCCAGCAGTGAAAAAGCGGGAGGTAAAGGAGATACGCAGTATTTT.

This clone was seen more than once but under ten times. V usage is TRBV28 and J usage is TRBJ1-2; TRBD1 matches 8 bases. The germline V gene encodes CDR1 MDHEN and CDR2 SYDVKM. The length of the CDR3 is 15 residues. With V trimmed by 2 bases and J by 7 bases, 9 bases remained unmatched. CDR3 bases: TGTGCCAGCAGTTTAGGTCGGCAGGGGGCGCCTGGCTACACCTTC. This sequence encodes CASSLGRQGAPGYTF.